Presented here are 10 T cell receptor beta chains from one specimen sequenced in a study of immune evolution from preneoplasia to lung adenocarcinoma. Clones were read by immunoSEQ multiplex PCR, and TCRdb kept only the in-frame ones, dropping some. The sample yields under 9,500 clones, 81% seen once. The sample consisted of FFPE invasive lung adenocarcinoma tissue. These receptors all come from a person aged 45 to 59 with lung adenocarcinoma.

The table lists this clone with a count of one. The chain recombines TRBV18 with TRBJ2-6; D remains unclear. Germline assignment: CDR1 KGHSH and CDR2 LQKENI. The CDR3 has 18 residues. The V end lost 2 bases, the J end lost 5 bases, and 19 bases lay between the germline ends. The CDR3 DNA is TGTGCCAGCTCACCAGAGTACCTGCTACCGGCTAGGGCCAACGTCCTGACTTTC. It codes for CASSPEYLLPARANVLTF.

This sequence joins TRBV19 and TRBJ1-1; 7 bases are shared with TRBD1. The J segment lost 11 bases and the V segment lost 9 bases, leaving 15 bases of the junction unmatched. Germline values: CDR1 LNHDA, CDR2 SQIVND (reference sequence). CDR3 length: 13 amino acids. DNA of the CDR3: TGTGCCAGCAACAGGGGCCCGTCCGAATTGGCTTTCTTT. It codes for CASNRGPSELAFF.

CDR3 in DNA: TGTGCCAGCTCACCGACAATCACATCAATCTGGACTAGCGGGATTATCGGGGAGCTGTTTTTT. It translates to CASSPTITSIWTSGIIGELFF. This chain connects TRBV18 to TRBJ2-2, with 12 bases identical to TRBD2. The CDR3 length is 21 residues. V lost 3 bases, J lost 7 bases, and 21 bases stayed unmatched. Per the germline V gene, CDR1 is KGHSH and CDR2 is LQKENI.

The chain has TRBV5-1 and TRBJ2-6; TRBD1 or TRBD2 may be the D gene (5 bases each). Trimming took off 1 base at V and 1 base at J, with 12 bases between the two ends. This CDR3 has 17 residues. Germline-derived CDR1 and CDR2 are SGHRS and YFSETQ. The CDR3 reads CASSLSGRPSGANVLTF. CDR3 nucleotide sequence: TGCGCCAGCAGCTTGTCGGGACGGCCGTCTGGGGCCAACGTCCTGACTTTC.

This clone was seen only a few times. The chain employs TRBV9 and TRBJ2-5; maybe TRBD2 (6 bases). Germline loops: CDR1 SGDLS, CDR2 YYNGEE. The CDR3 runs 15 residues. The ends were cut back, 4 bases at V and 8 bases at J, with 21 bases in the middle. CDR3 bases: TGTGCCAGCAGCCCCCGGGACTCGGGTATTTTAACCCAGTACTTC. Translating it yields CASSPRDSGILTQYF.

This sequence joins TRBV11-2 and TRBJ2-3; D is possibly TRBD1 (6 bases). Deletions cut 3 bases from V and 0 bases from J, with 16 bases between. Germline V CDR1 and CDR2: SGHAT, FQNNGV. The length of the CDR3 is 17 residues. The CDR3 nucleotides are TGTGCCAGCAGCTTCGGCTCAGGGGTAGGAAGCACAGATACGCAGTATTTT. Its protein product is CASSFGSGVGSTDTQYF.

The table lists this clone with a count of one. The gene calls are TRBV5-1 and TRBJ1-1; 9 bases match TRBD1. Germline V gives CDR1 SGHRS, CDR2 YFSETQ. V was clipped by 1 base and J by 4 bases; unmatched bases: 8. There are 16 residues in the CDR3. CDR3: CASSLMGVQGATEAFF. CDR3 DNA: TGCGCCAGCAGCTTGATGGGGGTACAGGGGGCCACTGAAGCTTTCTTT.

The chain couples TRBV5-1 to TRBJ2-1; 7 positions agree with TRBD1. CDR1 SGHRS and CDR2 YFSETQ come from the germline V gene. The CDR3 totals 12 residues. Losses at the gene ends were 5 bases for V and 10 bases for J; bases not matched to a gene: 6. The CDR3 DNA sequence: TGCGCCAGCAGACAGGGGCTTCGGGAGCAGTTCTTC. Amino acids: CASRQGLREQFF.

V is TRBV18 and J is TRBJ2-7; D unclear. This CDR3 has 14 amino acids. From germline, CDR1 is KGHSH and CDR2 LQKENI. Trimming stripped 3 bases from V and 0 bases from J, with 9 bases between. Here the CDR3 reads CASSPNPASYEQYF. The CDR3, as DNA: TGTGCCAGCTCACCTAATCCTGCCTCCTACGAGCAGTACTTC. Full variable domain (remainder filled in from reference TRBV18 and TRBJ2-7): NAGVMQNPRHLVRRRGQEARLRCSPMKGHSHVYWYRQLPEEGLKFMVYLQKENIIDESGMPKERFSAEFPKEGPSILRIQQVVRGDSAAYFCASSPNPASYEQYFGPGTRLTVT.

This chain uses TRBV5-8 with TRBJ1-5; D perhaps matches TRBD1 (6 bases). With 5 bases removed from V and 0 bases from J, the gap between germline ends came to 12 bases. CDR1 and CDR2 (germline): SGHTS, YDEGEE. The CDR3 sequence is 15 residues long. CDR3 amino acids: CASSLGQHSNQPQHF. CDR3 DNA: TGTGCCAGCAGTCTAGGACAGCATAGCAATCAGCCCCAGCATTTT.